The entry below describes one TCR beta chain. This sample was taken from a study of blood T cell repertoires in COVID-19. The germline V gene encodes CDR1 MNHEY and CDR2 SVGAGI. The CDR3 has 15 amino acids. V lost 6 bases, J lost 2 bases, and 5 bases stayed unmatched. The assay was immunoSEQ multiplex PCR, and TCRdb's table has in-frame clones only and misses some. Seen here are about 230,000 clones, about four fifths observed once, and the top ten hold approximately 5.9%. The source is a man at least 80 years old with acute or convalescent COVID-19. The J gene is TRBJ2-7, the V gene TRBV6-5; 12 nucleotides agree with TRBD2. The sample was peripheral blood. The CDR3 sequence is CASRLTSGRTYEQYF. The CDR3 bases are TGTGCCAGCAGACTAACTAGCGGGAGGACCTACGAGCAGTACTTC.